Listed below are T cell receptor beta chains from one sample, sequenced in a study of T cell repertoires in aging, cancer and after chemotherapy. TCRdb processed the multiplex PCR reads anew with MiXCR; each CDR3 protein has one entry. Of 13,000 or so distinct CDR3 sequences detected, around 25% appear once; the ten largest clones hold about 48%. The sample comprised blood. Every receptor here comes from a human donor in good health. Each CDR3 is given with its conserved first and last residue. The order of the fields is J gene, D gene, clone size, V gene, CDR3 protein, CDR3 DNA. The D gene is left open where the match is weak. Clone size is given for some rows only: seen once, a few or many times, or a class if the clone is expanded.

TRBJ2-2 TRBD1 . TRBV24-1 CATSWQGDSTGELFF TGTGCCACCAGTTGGCAGGGGGATTCGACCGGGGAGCTGTTTTTT
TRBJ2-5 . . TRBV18 CASSPQQSSETQYF TGTGCCAGCTCACCACAGCAATCTTCAGAGACCCAGTACTTC
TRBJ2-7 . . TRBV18 CASSPPVAEYEQYF TGTGCCAGCTCACCACCGGTAGCGGAATACGAGCAGTACTTC
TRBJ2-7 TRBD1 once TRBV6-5 CASSYEGQGIYEQYF TGTGCCAGCAGTTACGAGGGACAGGGAATTTACGAGCAGTACTTC
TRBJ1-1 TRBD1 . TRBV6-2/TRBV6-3 CASRNPQGALFTEAFF TGTGCCAGCAGAAACCCACAGGGGGCGCTTTTTACTGAAGCTTTCTTT
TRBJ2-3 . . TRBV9 CASSVGGLATDTQYF TGTGCCAGCAGCGTAGGTGGGCTAGCCACAGATACGCAGTATTTT
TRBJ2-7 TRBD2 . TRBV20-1 CSARFAGELREQYF TGCAGTGCTAGGTTCGCGGGGGAGCTTCGGGAGCAGTACTTC
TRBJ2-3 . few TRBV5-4 CASSLAGHDTQYF TGTGCCAGCAGCTTGGCCGGACACGATACGCAGTATTTT
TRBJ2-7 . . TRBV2 CASRDPRLPEQYF TGTGCCAGCAGAGACCCCCGTCTTCCCGAGCAGTACTTC
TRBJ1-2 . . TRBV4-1 CASSQDLGINYGYTF TGCGCCAGCAGCCAAGATCTAGGAATTAACTATGGCTACACCTTC
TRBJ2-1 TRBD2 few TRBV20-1 CSASILAGTQFF TGCAGTGCTAGCATACTAGCGGGGACCCAGTTCTTC
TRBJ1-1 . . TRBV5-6 CASSLAGRDTEAFF TGTGCCAGCAGCTTGGCTGGGAGGGACACTGAAGCTTTCTTT
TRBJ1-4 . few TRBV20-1 CSASPTSNEKLFF TGCAGTGCTAGCCCCACGTCTAATGAAAAACTGTTTTTT
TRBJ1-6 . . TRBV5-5 CASSYDYNSPLHF TGTGCCAGCAGCTACGACTATAATTCACCCCTCCACTTT
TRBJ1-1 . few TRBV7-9 CASIRQTPGTEAFF TGTGCCAGCATCCGCCAAACCCCAGGGACTGAAGCTTTCTTT
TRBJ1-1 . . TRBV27 CASSFHQMNTEAFF TGTGCCAGCAGTTTCCATCAGATGAACACTGAAGCTTTCTTT
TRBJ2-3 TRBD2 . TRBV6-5 CASSYPGVAGAQGTDTQYF TGTGCCAGCAGTTACCCGGGGGTAGCGGGGGCCCAGGGTACAGATACGCAGTATTTT
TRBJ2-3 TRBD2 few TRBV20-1 CSARVAGLAGPSTDTQYF TGCAGTGCTAGAGTCGCGGGACTAGCGGGCCCAAGCACAGATACGCAGTATTTT
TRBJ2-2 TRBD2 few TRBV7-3 CASSLHPGLAGSANTGELFF TGTGCCAGCAGCCTTCATCCGGGACTAGCGGGTAGCGCGAACACCGGGGAGCTGTTTTTT
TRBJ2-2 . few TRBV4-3 CASSARGPLLGGNTGELFF TGTGCCAGCAGCGCCCGGGGGCCCTTGCTGGGAGGTAACACCGGGGAGCTGTTTTTT
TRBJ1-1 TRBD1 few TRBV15 CATSRDRGQGATNTEAFF TGTGCCACCAGCAGAGATCGGGGACAGGGGGCAACGAACACTGAAGCTTTCTTT
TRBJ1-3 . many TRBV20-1 CSARILIGNTIYF TGCAGTGCTAGAATCCTAATAGGAAACACCATATATTTT
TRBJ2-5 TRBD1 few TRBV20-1 CSAKTGNRETQYF TGCAGTGCTAAGACAGGGAATCGAGAGACCCAGTACTTC
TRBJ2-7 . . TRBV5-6 CASSLTGRGAYEQYF TGTGCCAGCAGCCTAACAGGGAGGGGAGCCTACGAGCAGTACTTC
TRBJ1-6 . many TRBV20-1 CSARRGAVNSPLHF TGCAGTGCACGGAGGGGGGCGGTGAATTCACCCCTCCACTTT
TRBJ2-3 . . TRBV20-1 CSARDDSTDTQYF TGCAGTGCTAGAGATGACAGCACAGATACGCAGTATTTT
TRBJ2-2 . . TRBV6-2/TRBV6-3 CASSYPRTAVTGELFF TGTGCCAGCAGTTACCCCCGGACGGCGGTCACCGGGGAGCTGTTTTTT
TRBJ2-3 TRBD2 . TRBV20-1 CSARDLSGVTQYF TGCAGTGCTAGAGACCTTAGCGGGGTTACGCAGTATTTT
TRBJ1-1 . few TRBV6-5 CASRVGGPAWSTEAFF TGTGCCAGCAGGGTTGGGGGACCGGCTTGGAGCACTGAAGCTTTCTTT
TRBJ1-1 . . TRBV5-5 CASSVAGRTEAFF TGTGCCAGCAGCGTAGCAGGGAGGACTGAAGCTTTCTTT